A selection of T cell receptor beta chains follows, all from one sample in a study of beta chain features in type 1 diabetes. Measured with immunoSEQ multiplex PCR; TCRdb has only the in-frame clones, and not every one. The sample has 310,000 or so clones; around 8% are singletons. The specimen was central memory CD4+ T cells from blood. These receptors all come from a woman aged 18 to 35 in good health. Both conserved end residues are part of each CDR3. A D gene is named only where the DNA matches it firmly. Rows give clone size only sometimes, using once, few, many, or a class for an expanded clone.

- TRBJ2-1 TRBV5-1 - CASSFSRAYNEQFF TGCGCCAGCAGCTTCTCAAGGGCTTACAATGAGCAGTTCTTC
- TRBJ2-7 TRBV18 many CASSPSIYEQYF TGTGCCAGCTCACCATCCATCTACGAGCAGTACTTC
- TRBJ2-7 TRBV4-3 few CASSQGQGFPYEQYF TGCGCCAGCAGCCAAGGGCAGGGGTTTCCCTACGAGCAGTACTTC
- TRBJ2-4 TRBV6-6 - CASTVRSDENIQYF TGTGCCAGCACAGTGAGATCGGACGAAAACATTCAGTACTTC
- TRBJ1-1 TRBV5-4 many CASSRAENTEAFF TGTGCCAGCAGTCGGGCAGAGAACACTGAAGCTTTCTTT
TRBD2 TRBJ2-1 TRBV28 few CASSSSGAHYNEQFF TGTGCCAGCAGTTCTAGCGGGGCCCACTACAATGAGCAGTTCTTC
- TRBJ2-1 TRBV4-1 - CASSQIYEYNEQFF TGCGCCAGCAGCCAGATATATGAGTACAATGAGCAGTTCTTC
TRBD1 TRBJ1-4 TRBV13 few CASSMGTDFNEKLFF TGTGCCAGCAGCATGGGGACAGACTTTAATGAAAAACTGTTTTTT
- TRBJ2-5 TRBV4-1 few CASSQEAGSSQGKTQYF TGCGCCAGCAGCCAAGAAGCGGGTAGCTCACAGGGGAAGACCCAGTACTTC
TRBD1 TRBJ1-2 TRBV7-2 - CASNDRGVYGYTF TGTGCCAGCAACGACAGGGGGGTCTATGGCTACACCTTC
- TRBJ2-7 TRBV7-2 few CASSLGISYEQYF TGTGCCAGCAGCTTAGGTATTTCCTACGAGCAGTACTTC
- TRBJ2-3 TRBV2 few CASRGQAGTQYF TGTGCCAGCAGGGGGCAGGCGGGTACGCAGTATTTT
TRBD2 TRBJ2-3 TRBV4-2 - CASSQADSGRDTDTQYF TGTGCCAGCAGCCAAGCCGATAGCGGGAGGGACACAGATACGCAGTATTTT
- TRBJ1-5 TRBV7-9 many CASAVSNQPQHF TGTGCCAGCGCAGTGTCTAATCAGCCCCAGCATTTT
TRBD1 TRBJ2-2 TRBV5-1 - CASSSRTGSAGELFF TGCGCCAGCAGCTCAAGGACAGGGAGTGCCGGGGAGCTGTTTTTT
TRBD2 TRBJ2-1 TRBV15 few CATSRRDRGLANNEQFF TGTGCCACCAGCAGAAGGGACCGCGGACTAGCCAACAATGAGCAGTTCTTC
TRBD2 TRBJ2-3 TRBV11-3 few CASSRTSGDTQYF TGTGCCAGCAGCCGGACTAGCGGAGATACGCAGTATTTT
- TRBJ2-5 TRBV5-4 few CASSLAGVQETQYF TGTGCCAGCAGCTTGGCGGGAGTACAAGAGACCCAGTACTTC
- TRBJ2-5 TRBV5-4 few CASSLGHRETQYF TGTGCCAGCAGCTTGGGTCATAGGGAGACCCAGTACTTC
TRBD1 TRBJ2-7 TRBV9 - CASSVGTGRAYEQYF TGTGCCAGCAGCGTAGGGACAGGCCGGGCCTACGAGCAGTACTTC
- TRBJ2-6 TRBV7-2 many CASSLSRDPGANVLTF TGTGCCAGCAGCTTATCCCGGGACCCTGGGGCCAACGTCCTGACTTTC
TRBD1 TRBJ2-1 TRBV2 few CASRDRASSYNEQFF TGTGCCAGCAGGGACAGGGCGAGCTCCTACAATGAGCAGTTCTTC